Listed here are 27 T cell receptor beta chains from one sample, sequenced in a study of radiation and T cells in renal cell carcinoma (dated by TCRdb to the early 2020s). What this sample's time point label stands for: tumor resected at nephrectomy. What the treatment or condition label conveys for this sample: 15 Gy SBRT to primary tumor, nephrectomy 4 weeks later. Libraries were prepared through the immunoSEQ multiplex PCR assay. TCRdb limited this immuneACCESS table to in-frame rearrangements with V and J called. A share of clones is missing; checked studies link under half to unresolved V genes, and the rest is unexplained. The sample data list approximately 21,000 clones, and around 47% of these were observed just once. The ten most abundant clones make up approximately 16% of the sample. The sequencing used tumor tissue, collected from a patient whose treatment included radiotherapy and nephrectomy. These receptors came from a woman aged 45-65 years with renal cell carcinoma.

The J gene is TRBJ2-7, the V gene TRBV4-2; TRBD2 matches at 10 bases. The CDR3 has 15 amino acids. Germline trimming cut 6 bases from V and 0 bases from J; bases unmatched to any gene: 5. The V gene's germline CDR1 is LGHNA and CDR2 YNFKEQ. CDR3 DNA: TGTGCCAGCAGAAAAATAGCGGGGGGCTCCTACGAGCAGTACTTC. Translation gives CASRKIAGGSYEQYF.

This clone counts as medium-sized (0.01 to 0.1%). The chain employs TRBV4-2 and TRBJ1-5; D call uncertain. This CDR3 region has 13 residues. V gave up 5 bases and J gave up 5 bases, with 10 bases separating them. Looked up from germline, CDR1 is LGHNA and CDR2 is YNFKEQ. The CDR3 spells CASSTHTYQPQHF. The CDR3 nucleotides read TGTGCCAGCAGCACCCATACCTATCAGCCCCAGCATTTT.

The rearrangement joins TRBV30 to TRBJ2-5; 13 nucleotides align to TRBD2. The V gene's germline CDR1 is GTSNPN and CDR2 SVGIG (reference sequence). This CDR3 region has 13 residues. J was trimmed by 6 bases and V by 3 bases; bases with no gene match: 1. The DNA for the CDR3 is TGTGCCTGGAGACTAGCGGGGGGGCAGACCCAGTACTTC. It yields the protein CAWRLAGGQTQYF.

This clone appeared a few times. The CDR3 spells CAISESDRGHGYTF. In DNA, the CDR3 is TGTGCCATCAGTGAGTCCGACAGGGGGCACGGCTACACCTTC. This chain connects TRBV10-3 to TRBJ1-2; 10 bases agree with TRBD1. V shed 0 bases, J shed 8 bases, and the junction held 3 bases outside the gene matches. This CDR3 is built from 14 residues. CDR1 and CDR2 from the germline V gene are ENHRY and SYGVKD.

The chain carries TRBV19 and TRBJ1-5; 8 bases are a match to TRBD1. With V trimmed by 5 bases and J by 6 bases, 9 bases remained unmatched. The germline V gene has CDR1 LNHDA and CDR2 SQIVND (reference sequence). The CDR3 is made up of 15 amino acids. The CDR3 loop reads CASSVGQGRTQPQHF. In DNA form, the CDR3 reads TGTGCCAGTAGTGTTGGACAGGGCAGGACTCAGCCCCAGCATTTT.

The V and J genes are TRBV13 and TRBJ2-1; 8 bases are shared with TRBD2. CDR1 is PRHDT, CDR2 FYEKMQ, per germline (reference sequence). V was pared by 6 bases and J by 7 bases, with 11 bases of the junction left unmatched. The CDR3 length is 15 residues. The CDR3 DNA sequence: TGTGCCAGCAGTTCGGGACTAGTTAAAGGGAATGAGCAGTTCTTC. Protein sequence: CASSSGLVKGNEQFF.

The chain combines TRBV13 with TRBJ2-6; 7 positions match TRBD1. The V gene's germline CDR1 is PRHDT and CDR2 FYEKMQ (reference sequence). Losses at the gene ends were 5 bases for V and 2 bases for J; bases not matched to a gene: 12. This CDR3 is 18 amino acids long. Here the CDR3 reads CASSPPRGRSPGANVLTF. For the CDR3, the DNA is TGTGCCAGCAGCCCTCCGAGGGGGCGCTCACCTGGGGCCAACGTCCTGACTTTC.

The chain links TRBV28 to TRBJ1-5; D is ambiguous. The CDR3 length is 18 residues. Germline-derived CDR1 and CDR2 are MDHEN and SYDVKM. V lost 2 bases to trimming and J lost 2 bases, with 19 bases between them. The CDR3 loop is CASSLPYAGVGGNQPQHF. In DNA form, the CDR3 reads TGTGCCAGCAGTTTACCCTACGCCGGGGTCGGGGGCAATCAGCCCCAGCATTTT.

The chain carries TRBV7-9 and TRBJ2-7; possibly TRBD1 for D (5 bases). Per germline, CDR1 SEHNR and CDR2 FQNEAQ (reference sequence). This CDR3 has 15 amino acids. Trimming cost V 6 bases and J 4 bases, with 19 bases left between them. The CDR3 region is CASRSRVSSSYEQYF. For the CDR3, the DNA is TGTGCCAGCAGATCCAGGGTTTCCAGTTCGTACGAGCAGTACTTC.

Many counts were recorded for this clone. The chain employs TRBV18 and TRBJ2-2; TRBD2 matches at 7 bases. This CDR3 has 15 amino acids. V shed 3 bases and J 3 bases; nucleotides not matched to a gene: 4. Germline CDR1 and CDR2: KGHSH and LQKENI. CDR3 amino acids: CASSPSRGDTGELFF. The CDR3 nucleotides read TGTGCCAGCTCACCCAGTCGGGGGGACACCGGGGAGCTGTTTTTT.

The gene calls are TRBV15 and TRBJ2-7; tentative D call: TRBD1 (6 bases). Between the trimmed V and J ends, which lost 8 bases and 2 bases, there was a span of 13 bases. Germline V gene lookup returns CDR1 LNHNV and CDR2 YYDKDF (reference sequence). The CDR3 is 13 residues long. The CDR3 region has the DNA TGTGCCACCGCCAGGGGACACACCTACGAGCAGTACTTC. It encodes CATARGHTYEQYF.

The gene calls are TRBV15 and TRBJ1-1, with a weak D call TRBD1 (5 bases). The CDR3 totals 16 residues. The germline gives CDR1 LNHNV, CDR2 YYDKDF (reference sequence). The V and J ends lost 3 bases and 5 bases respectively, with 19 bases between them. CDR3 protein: CATSSGLQRGRTEAFF. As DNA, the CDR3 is TGTGCCACCAGCAGCGGCTTACAGAGGGGAAGGACTGAAGCTTTCTTT.

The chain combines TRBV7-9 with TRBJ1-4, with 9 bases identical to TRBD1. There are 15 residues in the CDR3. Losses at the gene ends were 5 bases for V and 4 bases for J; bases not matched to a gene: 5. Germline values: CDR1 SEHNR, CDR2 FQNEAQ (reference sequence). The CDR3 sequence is CASSAGTGINEKLFF. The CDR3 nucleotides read TGTGCCAGCAGCGCCGGGACAGGGATTAATGAAAAACTGTTTTTT. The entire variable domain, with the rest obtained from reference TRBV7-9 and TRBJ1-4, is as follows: DTGVSQNPRHKITKRGQNVTFRCDPISEHNRLYWYRQTLGQGPEFLTYFQNEAQLEKSRLLSDRFSAERPKGSFSTLEIQRTEQGDSAMYLCASSAGTGINEKLFFGSGTQLSVL.

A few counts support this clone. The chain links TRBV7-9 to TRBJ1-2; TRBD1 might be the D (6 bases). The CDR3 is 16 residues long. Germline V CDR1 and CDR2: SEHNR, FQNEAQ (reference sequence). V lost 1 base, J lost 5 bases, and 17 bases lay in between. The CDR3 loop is CASSLVGRGARYGYTF. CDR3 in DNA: TGTGCCAGCAGCTTAGTGGGCCGGGGGGCAAGGTATGGCTACACCTTC. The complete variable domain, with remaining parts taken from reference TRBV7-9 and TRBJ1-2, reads DTGVSQNPRHKITKRGQNVTFRCDPISEHNRLYWYRQTLGQGPEFLTYFQNEAQLEKSRLLSDRFSAERPKGSFSTLEIQRTEQGDSAMYLCASSLVGRGARYGYTFGSGTRLTVV.

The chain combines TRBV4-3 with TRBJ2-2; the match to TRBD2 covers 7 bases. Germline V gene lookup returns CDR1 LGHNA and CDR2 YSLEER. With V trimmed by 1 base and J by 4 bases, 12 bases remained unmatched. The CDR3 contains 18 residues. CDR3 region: CASSQVRGTTRGTGELFF. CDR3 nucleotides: TGCGCCAGCAGCCAAGTTCGAGGGACTACTCGGGGCACCGGGGAGCTGTTTTTT.

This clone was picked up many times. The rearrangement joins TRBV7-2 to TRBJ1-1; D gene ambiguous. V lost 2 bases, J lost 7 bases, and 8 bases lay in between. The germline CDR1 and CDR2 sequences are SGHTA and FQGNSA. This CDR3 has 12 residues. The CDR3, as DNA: TGTGCCAGCAGCTTATGGGGAGTTGAAGCTTTCTTT. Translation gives CASSLWGVEAFF.

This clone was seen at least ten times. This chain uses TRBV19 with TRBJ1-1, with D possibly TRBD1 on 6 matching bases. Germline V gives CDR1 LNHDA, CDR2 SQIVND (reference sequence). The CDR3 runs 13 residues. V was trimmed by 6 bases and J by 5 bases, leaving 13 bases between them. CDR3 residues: CASRGGAITEAFF. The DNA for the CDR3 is TGTGCCAGTAGGGGGGGCGCGATTACTGAAGCTTTCTTT.

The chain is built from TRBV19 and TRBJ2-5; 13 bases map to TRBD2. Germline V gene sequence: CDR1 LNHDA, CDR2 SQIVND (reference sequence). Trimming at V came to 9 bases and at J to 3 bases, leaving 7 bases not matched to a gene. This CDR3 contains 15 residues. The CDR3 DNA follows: TGTGCCAGCAGTGTAGGACTAGCGGGGGAAGAGACCCAGTACTTC. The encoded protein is CASSVGLAGEETQYF. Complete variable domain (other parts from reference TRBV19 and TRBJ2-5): DGGITQSPKYLFRKEGQNVTLSCEQNLNHDAMYWYRQDPGQGLRLIYYSQIVNDFQKGDIAEGYSVSREKKESFPLTVTSAQKNPTAFYLCASSVGLAGEETQYFGPGTRLLVL.

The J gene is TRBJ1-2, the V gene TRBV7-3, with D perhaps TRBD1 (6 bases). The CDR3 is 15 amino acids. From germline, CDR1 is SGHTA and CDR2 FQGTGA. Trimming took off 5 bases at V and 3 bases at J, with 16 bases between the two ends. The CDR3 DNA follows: TGTGCCAGCAGCCGAAGCGGGGGGGCGGACTATGGCTACACCTTC. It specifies CASSRSGGADYGYTF.

The CDR3 sequence is CASSPVWSSGNTIYF. CDR3 DNA sequence: TGTGCCAGTAGTCCAGTGTGGAGCTCTGGAAACACCATATATTTT. The V gene is TRBV19, the J gene TRBJ1-3; D not resolved. Per germline, CDR1 LNHDA and CDR2 SQIVND (reference sequence). The CDR3 has 15 amino acids. V dropped 5 bases and J dropped 0 bases, with 11 bases sitting between them.

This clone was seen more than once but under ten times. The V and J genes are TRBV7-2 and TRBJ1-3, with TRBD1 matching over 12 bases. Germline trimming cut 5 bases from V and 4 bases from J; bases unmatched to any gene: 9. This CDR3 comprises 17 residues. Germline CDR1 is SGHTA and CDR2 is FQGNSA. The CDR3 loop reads CASSLLGQGAGGNTIYF. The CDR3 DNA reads TGTGCCAGCAGCCTATTGGGACAGGGGGCAGGGGGAAACACCATATATTTT.

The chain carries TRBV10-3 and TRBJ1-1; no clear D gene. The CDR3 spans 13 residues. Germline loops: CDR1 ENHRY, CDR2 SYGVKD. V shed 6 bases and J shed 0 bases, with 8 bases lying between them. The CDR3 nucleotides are TGTGCCATCAGCGTCAGCTTGAACACTGAAGCTTTCTTT. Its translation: CAISVSLNTEAFF.

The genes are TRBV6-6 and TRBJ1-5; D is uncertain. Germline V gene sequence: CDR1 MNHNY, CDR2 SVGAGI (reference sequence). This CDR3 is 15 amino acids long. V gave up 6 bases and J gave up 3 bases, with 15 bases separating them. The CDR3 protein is CASSQSGRNNQPQHF. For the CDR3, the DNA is TGTGCCAGCAGCCAATCCGGACGGAACAATCAGCCCCAGCATTTT.

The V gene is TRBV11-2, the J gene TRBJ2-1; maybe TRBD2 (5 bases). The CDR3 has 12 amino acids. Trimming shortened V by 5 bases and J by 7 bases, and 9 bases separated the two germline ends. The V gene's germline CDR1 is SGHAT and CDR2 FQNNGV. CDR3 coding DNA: TGTGCCAGCAGCGGTCCGGGAAATGAGCAGTTCTTC. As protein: CASSGPGNEQFF. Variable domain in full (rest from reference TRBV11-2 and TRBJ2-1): EAGVAQSPRYKIIEKRQSVAFWCNPISGHATLYWYQQILGQGPKLLIQFQNNGVVDDSQLPKDRFSAERLKGVDSTLKIQPAKLEDSAVYLCASSGPGNEQFFGPGTRLTVL.

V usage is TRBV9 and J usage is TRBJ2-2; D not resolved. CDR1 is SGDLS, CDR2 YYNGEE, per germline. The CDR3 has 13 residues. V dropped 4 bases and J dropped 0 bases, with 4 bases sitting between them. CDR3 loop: CASSPSNTGELFF. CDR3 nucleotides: TGTGCCAGCAGCCCATCGAACACCGGGGAGCTGTTTTTT.

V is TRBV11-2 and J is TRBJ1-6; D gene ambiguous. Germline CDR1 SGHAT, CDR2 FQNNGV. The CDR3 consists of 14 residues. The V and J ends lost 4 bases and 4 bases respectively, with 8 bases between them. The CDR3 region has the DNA TGTGCCAGCAGCTGGACGGAATATAATTCACCCCTCCACTTT. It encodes CASSWTEYNSPLHF. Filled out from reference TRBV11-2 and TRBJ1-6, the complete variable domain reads EAGVAQSPRYKIIEKRQSVAFWCNPISGHATLYWYQQILGQGPKLLIQFQNNGVVDDSQLPKDRFSAERLKGVDSTLKIQPAKLEDSAVYLCASSWTEYNSPLHFGNGTRLTVT.

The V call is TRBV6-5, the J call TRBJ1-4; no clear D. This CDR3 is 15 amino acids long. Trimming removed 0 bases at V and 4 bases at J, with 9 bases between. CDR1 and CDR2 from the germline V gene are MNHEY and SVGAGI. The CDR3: CASSYSGGINEKLFF. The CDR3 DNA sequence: TGTGCCAGCAGTTACTCTGGAGGGATTAATGAAAAACTGTTTTTT.